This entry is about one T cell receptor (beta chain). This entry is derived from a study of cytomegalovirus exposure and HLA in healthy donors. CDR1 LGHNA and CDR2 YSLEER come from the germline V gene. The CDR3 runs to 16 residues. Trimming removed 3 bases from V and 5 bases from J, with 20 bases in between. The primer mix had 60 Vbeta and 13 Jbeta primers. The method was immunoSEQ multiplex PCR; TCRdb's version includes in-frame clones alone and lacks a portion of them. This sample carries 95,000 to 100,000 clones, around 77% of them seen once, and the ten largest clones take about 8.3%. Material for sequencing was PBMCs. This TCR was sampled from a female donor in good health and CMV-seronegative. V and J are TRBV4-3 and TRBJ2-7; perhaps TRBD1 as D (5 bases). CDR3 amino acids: CASSHTTVRADDEQYF. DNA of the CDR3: TGCGCCAGCAGCCATACGACAGTCCGGGCAGACGACGAGCAGTACTTC.